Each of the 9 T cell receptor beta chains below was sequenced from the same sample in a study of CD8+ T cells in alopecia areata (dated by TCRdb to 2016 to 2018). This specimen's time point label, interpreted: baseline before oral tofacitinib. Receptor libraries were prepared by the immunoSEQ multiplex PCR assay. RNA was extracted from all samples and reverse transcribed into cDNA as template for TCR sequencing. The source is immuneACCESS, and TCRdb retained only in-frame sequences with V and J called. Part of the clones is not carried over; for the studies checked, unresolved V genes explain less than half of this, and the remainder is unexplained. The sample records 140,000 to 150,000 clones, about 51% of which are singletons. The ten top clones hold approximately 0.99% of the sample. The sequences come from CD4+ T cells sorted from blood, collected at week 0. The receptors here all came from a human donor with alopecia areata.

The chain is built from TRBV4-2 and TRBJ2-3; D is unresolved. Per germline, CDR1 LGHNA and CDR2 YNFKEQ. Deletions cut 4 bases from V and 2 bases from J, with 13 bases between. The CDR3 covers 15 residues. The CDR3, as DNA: TGTGCCAGCAGCCTCGAGCCCCAAGTCACAGATACGCAGTATTTT. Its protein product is CASSLEPQVTDTQYF.

Here the CDR3 DNA reads TGTGCCAGCAGTGCGGTGACAGCTAGCACAGATACGCAGTATTTT. Translated: CASSAVTASTDTQYF. This chain links TRBV2 with TRBJ2-3; tentative D call: TRBD1 (5 bases). Deletions cut 4 bases from V and 0 bases from J, with 11 bases between. The CDR3 consists of 15 residues. Germline CDR1 reads SNHLY; CDR2 reads FYNNEI.

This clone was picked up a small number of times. CDR3 amino acids: CASSPSRALGAYTF. As DNA, the CDR3 is TGTGCCAGCTCACCATCCCGGGCCCTGGGGGCCTACACCTTC. The chain has TRBV18 and TRBJ1-2; D is perhaps TRBD1 (6 bases). Trimming left V 2 bases short and J 10 bases short, with 17 bases between. CDR1 and CDR2 from the germline V gene are KGHSH and LQKENI. This CDR3 contains 14 residues. Using reference TRBV18 and TRBJ1-2 for the parts outside the CDR3, the full variable domain is NAGVMQNPRHLVRRRGQEARLRCSPMKGHSHVYWYRQLPEEGLKFMVYLQKENIIDESGMPKERFSAEFPKEGPSILRIQQVVRGDSAAYFCASSPSRALGAYTFGSGTRLTVV.

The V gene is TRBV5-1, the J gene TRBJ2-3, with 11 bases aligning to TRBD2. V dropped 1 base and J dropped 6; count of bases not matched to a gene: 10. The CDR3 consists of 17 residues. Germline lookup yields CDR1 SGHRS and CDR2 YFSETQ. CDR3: CASSLTPGLAVGDTQYF. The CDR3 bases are TGCGCCAGCAGCTTGACCCCGGGACTAGCGGTTGGTGATACGCAGTATTTT. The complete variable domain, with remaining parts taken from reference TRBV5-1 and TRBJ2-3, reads KAGVTQTPRYLIKTRGQQVTLSCSPISGHRSVSWYQQTPGQGLQFLFEYFSETQRNKGNFPGRFSGRQFSNSRSEMNVSTLELGDSALYLCASSLTPGLAVGDTQYFGPGTRLTVL.

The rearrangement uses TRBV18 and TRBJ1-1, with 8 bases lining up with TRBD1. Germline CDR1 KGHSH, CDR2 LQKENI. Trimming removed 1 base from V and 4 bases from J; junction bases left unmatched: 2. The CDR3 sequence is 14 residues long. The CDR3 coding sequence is TGTGCCAGCTCACCACTCGACAGGGGCACTGAAGCTTTCTTT. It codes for CASSPLDRGTEAFF.

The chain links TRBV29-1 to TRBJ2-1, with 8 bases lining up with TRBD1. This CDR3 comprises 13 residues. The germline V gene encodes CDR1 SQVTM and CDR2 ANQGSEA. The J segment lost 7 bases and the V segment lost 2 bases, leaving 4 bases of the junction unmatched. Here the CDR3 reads CSVEPGGRNEQFF. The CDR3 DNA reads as TGCAGCGTTGAACCAGGGGGCAGGAATGAGCAGTTCTTC.

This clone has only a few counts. Written as DNA, the CDR3 is TGTGCCAGCAGGTATACTAGCGGGACTAGCACAGATACGCAGTATTTT. Translated: CASRYTSGTSTDTQYF. The chain is built from TRBV7-9 and TRBJ2-3, with 10 bases aligning to TRBD2. Germline V gives CDR1 SEHNR, CDR2 FQNEAQ (reference sequence). The J segment lost 0 bases and the V segment lost 6 bases, leaving 6 bases of the junction unmatched. The CDR3 contains 16 residues.

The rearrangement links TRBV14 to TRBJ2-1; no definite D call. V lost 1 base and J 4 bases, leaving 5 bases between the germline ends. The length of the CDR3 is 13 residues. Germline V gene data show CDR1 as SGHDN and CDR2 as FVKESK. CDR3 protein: CASSQATYNEQFF. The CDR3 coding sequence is TGTGCCAGCAGCCAAGCCACATACAATGAGCAGTTCTTC.

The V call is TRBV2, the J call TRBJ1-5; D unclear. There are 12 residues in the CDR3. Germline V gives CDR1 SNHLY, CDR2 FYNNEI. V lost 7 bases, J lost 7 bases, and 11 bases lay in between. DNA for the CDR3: TGTGCCAGCACCGAGGGTGAGCAGCCCCAGCATTTT. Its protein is CASTEGEQPQHF.